Below are 9 T cell receptor beta chains sequenced from a single sample in a study of shared clonotypes between healthy human individuals. Profiled with immunoSEQ multiplex PCR; TCRdb holds only in-frame clones, not every one. The sample holds under 600,000 clones; around 78% are singletons and the top ten take more than 10%. Material: PBMCs. All receptors derive from a woman in her 40s in good health. Some clones in this sample may be carry-over from other donors' samples.

In regard to this clone: The junction departs from germline at one end; a sequencing error may be responsible. This rearrangement joins TRBV27 to TRBJ2-1, with D perhaps being TRBD1 or TRBD2 (5 bases each). The CDR3 runs to 16 residues. Germline V gene lookup returns CDR1 MNHEY and CDR2 SMNVEV (reference sequence). CDR3 residues: CASSSLSRGSYNGQFF. The CDR3 bases are TGTGCCAGCAGTTCATTGAGCCGGGGCAGCTACAATGGGCAGTTCTTC.

The genes are TRBV11-2 and TRBJ2-7; D is possibly TRBD1 (6 bases). V shed 5 bases and J shed 0 bases, with 14 bases lying between them. Germline CDR1 is SGHAT and CDR2 is FQNNGV. CDR3 size: 15 residues. The CDR3 is CASSVLRGSSYEQYF. The CDR3 DNA follows: TGTGCCAGCAGCGTATTAAGGGGGTCCTCCTACGAGCAGTACTTC.

This clone turned up a few times. The rearrangement uses TRBV28 and TRBJ2-5, with 10 bases aligning to TRBD2. The CDR3 spans 15 residues. Germline-derived CDR1 and CDR2 are MDHEN and SYDVKM. V lost 7 bases, J lost 3 bases, and 8 bases stayed unmatched. In DNA, the CDR3 is TGTGCCAGCAAGCTAGCGGGAGCATCAGAAGAGACCCAGTACTTC. It encodes CASKLAGASEETQYF.

This chain links TRBV4-1 with TRBJ2-3; no clear D. Trimming removed 0 bases from V and 5 bases from J, with 9 bases in between. Looked up from germline, CDR1 is MGHRA and CDR2 is YSYEKL. The CDR3 covers 14 residues. CDR3 loop: CASSQDPLGDTQYF. The CDR3, as DNA: TGCGCCAGCAGCCAAGATCCCCTGGGAGATACGCAGTATTTT.

The V gene is TRBV18, the J gene TRBJ2-7, with D perhaps matching TRBD1 or TRBD2 (7 bases each). In germline, CDR1 is KGHSH, CDR2 LQKENI. CDR3 length: 13 amino acids. V lost 3 bases and J lost 7, with 13 bases in between. CDR3 sequence reads: CASSPYRGGEQYF. As DNA, the CDR3 is TGTGCCAGCTCACCGTACAGGGGAGGGGAGCAGTACTTC. The full variable domain, its missing parts supplied by reference TRBV18 and TRBJ2-7, is NAGVMQNPRHLVRRRGQEARLRCSPMKGHSHVYWYRQLPEEGLKFMVYLQKENIIDESGMPKERFSAEFPKEGPSILRIQQVVRGDSAAYFCASSPYRGGEQYFGPGTRLTVT.

This chain connects TRBV10-3 to TRBJ1-4; the match to TRBD1 covers 7 bases. V lost 2 bases, J lost 7 bases, and 7 bases stayed unmatched. CDR1 and CDR2 from the germline V gene are ENHRY and SYGVKD. The CDR3 loop spans 15 amino acids. DNA of the CDR3: TGTGCCATCAGTGAGATAGGGGGCGATGTTGAAAAACTGTTTTTT. Amino acids: CAISEIGGDVEKLFF.

The V call is TRBV2, the J call TRBJ2-5; 13 positions match TRBD2. Looked up from germline, CDR1 is SNHLY and CDR2 is FYNNEI. This CDR3 spans 15 amino acids. The V gene end was trimmed by 3 bases and the J gene end by 4 bases; junction bases not matched to a gene: 2. The CDR3 DNA is TGTGCCAGCAGTGACGGACTAGCGGGGGTAGAGACCCAGTACTTC. It is translated as CASSDGLAGVETQYF.

The rearrangement uses TRBV12-2 and TRBJ1-5; the table gives TRBD1 as D, unverified against the DNA. TRBV12-2 is shown as a pseudogene. The CDR3 is 20 residues long. CDR3 region: CASRLHRDRGTCEPYQPQHF. CDR3 nucleotides: TGTGCAAGTCGCCTCCACCGGGACAGGGGGACCTGTGAACCGTATCAGCCCCAGCATTTT.

The J gene is TRBJ1-4, the V gene TRBV7-9; D may be TRBD1 (6 bases). This CDR3 is built from 14 residues. V lost 4 bases and J 8 bases, leaving 14 bases between the germline ends. Germline values: CDR1 SEHNR, CDR2 FQNEAQ (reference sequence). In DNA form, the CDR3 reads TGTGCCAGCAGCTCCGACCGGAGGGGGGAAAAACTGTTTTTT. Protein sequence: CASSSDRRGEKLFF.